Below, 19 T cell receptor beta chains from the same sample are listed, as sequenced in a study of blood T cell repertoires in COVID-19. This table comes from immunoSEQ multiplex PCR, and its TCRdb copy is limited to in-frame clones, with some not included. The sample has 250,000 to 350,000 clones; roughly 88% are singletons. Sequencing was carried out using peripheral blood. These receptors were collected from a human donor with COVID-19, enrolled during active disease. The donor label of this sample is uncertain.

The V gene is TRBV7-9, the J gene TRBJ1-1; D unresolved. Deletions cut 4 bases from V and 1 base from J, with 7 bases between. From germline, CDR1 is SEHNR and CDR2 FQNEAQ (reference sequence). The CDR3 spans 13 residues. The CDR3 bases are TGTGCCAGCAGCTGGACTGGGAACACTGAAGCTTTCTTT. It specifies CASSWTGNTEAFF. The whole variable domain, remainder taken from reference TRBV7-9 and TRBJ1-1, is DTGVSQNPRHKITKRGQNVTFRCDPISEHNRLYWYRQTLGQGPEFLTYFQNEAQLEKSRLLSDRFSAERPKGSFSTLEIQRTEQGDSAMYLCASSWTGNTEAFFGQGTRLTVV.

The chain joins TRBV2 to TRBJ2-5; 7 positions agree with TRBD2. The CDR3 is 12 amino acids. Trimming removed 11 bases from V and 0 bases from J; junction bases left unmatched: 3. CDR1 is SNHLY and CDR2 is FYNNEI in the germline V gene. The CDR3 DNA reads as TGTGCCGGCCGGGGGGACCAAGAGACCCAGTACTTC. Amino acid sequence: CAGRGDQETQYF.

In nucleotides, the CDR3 is TGTGCCAGCAGCGTGCTTGCGGGAGCTTACAATGAGCAGTTCTTC. This translates into CASSVLAGAYNEQFF. The genes are TRBV6-5 and TRBJ2-1; 7 bases map to TRBD2. Germline CDR1 MNHEY, CDR2 SVGAGI. The CDR3 runs to 15 residues. Trimming took 6 bases from V and 4 from J; bases not matched to a gene: 9.

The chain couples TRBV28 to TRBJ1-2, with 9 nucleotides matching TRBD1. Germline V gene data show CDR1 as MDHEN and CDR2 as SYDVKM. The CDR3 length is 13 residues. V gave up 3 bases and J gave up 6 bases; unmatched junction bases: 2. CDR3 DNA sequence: TGTGCCAGCAGTTTTCGGGACAGGGATGGCTACACCTTC. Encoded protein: CASSFRDRDGYTF.

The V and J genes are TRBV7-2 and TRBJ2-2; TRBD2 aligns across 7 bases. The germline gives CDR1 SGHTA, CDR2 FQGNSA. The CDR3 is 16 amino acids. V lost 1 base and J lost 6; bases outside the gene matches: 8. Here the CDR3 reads CASSLVGLGTAGELFF. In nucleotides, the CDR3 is TGTGCCAGCAGCTTAGTCGGACTAGGGACCGCCGGGGAGCTGTTTTTT.

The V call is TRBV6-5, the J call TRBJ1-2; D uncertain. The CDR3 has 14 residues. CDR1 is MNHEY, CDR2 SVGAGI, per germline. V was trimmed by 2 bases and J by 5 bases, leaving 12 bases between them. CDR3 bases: TGTGCCAGCAGTTACGCTCCGAGGTATTATGGCTACACCTTC. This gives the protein CASSYAPRYYGYTF.

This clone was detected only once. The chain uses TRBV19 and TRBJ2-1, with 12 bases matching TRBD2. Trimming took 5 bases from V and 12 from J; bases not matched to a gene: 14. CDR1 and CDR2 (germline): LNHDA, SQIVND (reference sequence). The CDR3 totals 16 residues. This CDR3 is CASSFGRLAGESRQFF. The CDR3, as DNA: TGTGCCAGTAGTTTCGGAAGACTAGCGGGAGAGAGTAGGCAGTTCTTC.

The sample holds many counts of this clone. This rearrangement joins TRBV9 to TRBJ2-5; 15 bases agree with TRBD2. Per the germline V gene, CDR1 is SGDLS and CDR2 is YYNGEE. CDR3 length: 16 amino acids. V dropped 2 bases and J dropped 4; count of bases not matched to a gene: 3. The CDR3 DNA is TGTGCCAGCAGCGTCGGACTAGCGGGAGGGGGAGAGACCCAGTACTTC. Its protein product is CASSVGLAGGGETQYF.

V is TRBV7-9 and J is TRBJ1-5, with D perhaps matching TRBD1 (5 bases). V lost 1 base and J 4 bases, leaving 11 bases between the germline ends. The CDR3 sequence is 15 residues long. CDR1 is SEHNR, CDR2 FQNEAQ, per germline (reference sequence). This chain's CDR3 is CASSLVSGANQPQHF. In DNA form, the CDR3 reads TGTGCCAGCAGCTTAGTGTCTGGGGCTAATCAGCCCCAGCATTTT.

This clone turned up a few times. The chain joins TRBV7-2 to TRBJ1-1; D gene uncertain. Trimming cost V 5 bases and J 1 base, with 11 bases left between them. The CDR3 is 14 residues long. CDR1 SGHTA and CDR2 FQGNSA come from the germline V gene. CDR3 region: CASSMDSRNTEAFF. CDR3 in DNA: TGTGCCAGCAGCATGGACTCAAGGAACACTGAAGCTTTCTTT.

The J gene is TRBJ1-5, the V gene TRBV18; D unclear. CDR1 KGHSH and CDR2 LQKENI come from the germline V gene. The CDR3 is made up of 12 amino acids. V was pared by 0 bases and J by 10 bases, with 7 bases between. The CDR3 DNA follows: TGTGCCAGCTCACCACCGGAGAATCCCCAGCATTTT. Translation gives CASSPPENPQHF.

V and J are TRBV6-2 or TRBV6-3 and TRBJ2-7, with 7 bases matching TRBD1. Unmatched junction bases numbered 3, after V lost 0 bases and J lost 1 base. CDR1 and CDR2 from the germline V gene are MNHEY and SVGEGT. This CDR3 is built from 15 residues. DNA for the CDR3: TGTGCCAGCAGTTACTCTAAGACAGGGTCCTACGAGCAGTACTTC. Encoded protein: CASSYSKTGSYEQYF.

This CDR3 is CAWGDRNQPQHF. In DNA form, the CDR3 reads TGTGCCTGGGGGGACAGGAATCAGCCCCAGCATTTT. The chain links TRBV30 to TRBJ1-5; 8 bases are a match to TRBD1. CDR3 size: 12 residues. Germline CDR1 and CDR2: GTSNPN and SVGIG (reference sequence). Trimming cost V 5 bases and J 4 bases; bases outside gene matches: 1.

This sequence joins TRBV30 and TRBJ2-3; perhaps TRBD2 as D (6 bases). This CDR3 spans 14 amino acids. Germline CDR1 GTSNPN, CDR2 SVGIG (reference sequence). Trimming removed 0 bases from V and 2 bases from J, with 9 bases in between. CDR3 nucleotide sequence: TGTGCCTGGAGTGTAAGACTAGACACAGATACGCAGTATTTT. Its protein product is CAWSVRLDTDTQYF.

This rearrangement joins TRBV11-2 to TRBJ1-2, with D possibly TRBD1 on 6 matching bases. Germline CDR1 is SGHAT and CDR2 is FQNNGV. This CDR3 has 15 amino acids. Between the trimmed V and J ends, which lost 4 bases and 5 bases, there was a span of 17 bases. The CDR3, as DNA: TGTGCCAGCAGCTCACTAGGGGGGGGACCTTATGGCTACACCTTC. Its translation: CASSSLGGGPYGYTF.

This CDR3 is CASSLLTGVNYGYTF. CDR3 in DNA: TGTGCCAGCAGCTTATTGACAGGGGTTAACTATGGCTACACCTTC. The J gene is TRBJ1-2, the V gene TRBV7-9; 8 positions match TRBD1. The CDR3 extends over 15 amino acids. Unmatched junction bases numbered 3, after V lost 2 bases and J lost 1 base. Germline CDR1 SEHNR, CDR2 FQNEAQ (reference sequence).

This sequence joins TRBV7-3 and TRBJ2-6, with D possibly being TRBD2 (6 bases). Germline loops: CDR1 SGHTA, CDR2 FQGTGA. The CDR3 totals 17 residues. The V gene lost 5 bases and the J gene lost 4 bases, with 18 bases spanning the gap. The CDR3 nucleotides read TGTGCCAGCAGCCCCCCTAAAGCGGGCTCCGGGGCCAACGTCCTGACTTTC. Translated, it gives CASSPPKAGSGANVLTF.

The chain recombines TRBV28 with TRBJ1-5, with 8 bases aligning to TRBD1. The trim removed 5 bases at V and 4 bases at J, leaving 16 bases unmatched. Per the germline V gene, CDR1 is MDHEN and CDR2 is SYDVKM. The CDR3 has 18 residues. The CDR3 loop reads CASSLDRAGSAGNQPQHF. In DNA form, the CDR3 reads TGTGCCAGCAGTCTGGACAGGGCTGGGTCGGCGGGTAATCAGCCCCAGCATTTT. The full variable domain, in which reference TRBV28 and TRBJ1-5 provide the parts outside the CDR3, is DVKVTQSSRYLVKRTGEKVFLECVQDMDHENMFWYRQDPGLGLRLIYFSYDVKMKEKGDIPEGYSVSREKKERFSLILESASTNQTSMYLCASSLDRAGSAGNQPQHFGDGTRLSIL.

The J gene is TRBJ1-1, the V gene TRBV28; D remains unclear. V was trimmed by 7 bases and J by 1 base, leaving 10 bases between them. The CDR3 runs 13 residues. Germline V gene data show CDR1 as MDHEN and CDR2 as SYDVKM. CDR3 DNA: TGTGCCAGCAAAGGAGTCAGGAACACTGAAGCTTTCTTT. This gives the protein CASKGVRNTEAFF. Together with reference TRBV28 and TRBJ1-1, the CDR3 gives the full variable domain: DVKVTQSSRYLVKRTGEKVFLECVQDMDHENMFWYRQDPGLGLRLIYFSYDVKMKEKGDIPEGYSVSREKKERFSLILESASTNQTSMYLCASKGVRNTEAFFGQGTRLTVV.